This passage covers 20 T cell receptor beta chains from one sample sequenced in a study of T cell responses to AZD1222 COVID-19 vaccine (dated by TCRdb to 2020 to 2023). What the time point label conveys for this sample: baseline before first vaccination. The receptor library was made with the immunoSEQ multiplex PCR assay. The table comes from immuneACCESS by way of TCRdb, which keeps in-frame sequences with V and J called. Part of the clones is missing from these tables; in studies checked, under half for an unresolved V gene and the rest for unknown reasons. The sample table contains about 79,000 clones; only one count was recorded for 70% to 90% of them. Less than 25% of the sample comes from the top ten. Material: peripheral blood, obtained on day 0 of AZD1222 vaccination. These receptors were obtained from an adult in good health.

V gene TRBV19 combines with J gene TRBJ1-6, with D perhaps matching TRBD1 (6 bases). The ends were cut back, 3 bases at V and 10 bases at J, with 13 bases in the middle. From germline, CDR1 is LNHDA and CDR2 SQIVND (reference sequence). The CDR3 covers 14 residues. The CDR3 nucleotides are TGTGCCAGTAGTATCGATGGGGGGCGCTCACCCCTCCACTTT. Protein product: CASSIDGGRSPLHF.

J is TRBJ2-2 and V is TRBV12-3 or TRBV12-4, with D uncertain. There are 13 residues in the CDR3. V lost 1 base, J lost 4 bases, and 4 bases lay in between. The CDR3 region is CASSLVSTGELFF. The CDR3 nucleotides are TGTGCCAGCAGTTTAGTCAGCACCGGGGAGCTGTTTTTT.

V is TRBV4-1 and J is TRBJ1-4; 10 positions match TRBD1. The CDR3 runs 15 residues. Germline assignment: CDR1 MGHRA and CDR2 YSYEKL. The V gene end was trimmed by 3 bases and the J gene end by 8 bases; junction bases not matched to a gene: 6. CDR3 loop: CASSQSGTGEEKLFF. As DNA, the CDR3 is TGCGCCAGCAGCCAGTCCGGGACAGGGGAGGAAAAACTGTTTTTT.

CDR3: CASSLVGTGGEKLFF. The DNA for the CDR3 is TGCGCCAGCAGCTTGGTGGGGACAGGAGGAGAAAAACTGTTTTTT. The chain links TRBV5-1 to TRBJ1-4, with 8 bases matching TRBD1. The CDR3 extends over 15 amino acids. The germline V gene encodes CDR1 SGHRS and CDR2 YFSETQ. V gave up 0 bases and J gave up 8 bases; unmatched junction bases: 6.

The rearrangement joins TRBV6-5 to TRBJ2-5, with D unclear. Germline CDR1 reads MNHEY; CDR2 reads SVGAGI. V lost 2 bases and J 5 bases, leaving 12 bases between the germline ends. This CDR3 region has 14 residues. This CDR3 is CASSYGTIEETQYF. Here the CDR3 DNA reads TGTGCCAGCAGTTACGGCACTATAGAGGAGACCCAGTACTTC.

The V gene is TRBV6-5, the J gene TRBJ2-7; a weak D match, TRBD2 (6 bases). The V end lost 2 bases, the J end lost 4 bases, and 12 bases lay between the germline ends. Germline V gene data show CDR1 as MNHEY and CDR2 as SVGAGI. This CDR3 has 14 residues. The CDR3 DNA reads TGTGCCAGCAGTTACGATTCTGCGGGATACGAGCAGTACTTC. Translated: CASSYDSAGYEQYF.

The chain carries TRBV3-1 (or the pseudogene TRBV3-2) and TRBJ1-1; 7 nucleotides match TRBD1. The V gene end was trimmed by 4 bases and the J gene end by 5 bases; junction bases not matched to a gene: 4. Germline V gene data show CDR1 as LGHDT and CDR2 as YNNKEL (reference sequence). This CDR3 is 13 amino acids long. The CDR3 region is CASSRAGGTEAFF. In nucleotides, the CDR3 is TGTGCCAGCAGCCGGGCAGGGGGTACTGAAGCTTTCTTT.

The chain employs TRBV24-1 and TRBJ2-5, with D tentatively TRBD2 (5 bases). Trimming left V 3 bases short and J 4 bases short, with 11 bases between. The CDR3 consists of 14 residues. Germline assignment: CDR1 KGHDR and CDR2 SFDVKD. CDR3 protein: CATSDGGVGETQYF. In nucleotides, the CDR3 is TGTGCCACCAGTGATGGAGGAGTAGGAGAGACCCAGTACTTC.

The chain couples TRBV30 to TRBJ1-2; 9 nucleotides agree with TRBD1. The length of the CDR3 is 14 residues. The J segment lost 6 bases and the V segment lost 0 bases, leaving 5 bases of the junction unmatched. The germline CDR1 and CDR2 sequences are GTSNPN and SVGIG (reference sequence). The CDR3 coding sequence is TGTGCCTGGAGTGTACGCTGGGACAGGGATGGCTACACCTTC. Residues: CAWSVRWDRDGYTF. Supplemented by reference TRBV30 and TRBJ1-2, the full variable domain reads SQTIHQWPATLVQPVGSPLSLECTVEGTSNPNLYWYRQAAGRGLQLLFYSVGIGQISSEVPQNLSASRPQDRQFILSSKKLLLSDSGFYLCAWSVRWDRDGYTFGSGTRLTVV.

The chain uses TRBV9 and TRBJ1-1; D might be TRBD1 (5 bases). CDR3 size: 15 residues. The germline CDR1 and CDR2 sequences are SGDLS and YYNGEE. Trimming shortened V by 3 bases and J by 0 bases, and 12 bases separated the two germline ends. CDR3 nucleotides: TGTGCCAGCAGCGCCCAGGGAGGGCTGAACACTGAAGCTTTCTTT. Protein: CASSAQGGLNTEAFF.

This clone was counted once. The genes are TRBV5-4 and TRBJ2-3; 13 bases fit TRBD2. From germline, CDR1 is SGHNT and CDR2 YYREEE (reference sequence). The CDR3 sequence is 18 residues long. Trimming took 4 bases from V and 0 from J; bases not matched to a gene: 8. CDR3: CASSLGTSGTLSTDTQYF. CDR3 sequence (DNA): TGTGCCAGCAGCCTCGGGACTAGCGGGACCCTTAGCACAGATACGCAGTATTTT.

CDR3 coding DNA: TGTGCCAGCAGTTTAGACAGAGGCGCTGAAGCTTTCTTT. Translated, it gives CASSLDRGAEAFF. The chain recombines TRBV27 with TRBJ1-1, with D possibly being TRBD1 (5 bases). V was shortened by 2 bases and J by 6 bases, with 10 bases between the two germline ends. CDR3 length: 13 residues. Germline CDR1 reads MNHEY; CDR2 reads SMNVEV (reference sequence).

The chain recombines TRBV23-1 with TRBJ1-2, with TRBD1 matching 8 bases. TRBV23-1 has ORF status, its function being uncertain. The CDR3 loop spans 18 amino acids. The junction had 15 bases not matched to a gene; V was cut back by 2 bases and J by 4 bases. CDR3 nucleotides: TGCGCCAGCAGTCAAAGGGGGGGCTACGAGGGACAGGTCTATGGCTACACCTTC. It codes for CASSQRGGYEGQVYGYTF.

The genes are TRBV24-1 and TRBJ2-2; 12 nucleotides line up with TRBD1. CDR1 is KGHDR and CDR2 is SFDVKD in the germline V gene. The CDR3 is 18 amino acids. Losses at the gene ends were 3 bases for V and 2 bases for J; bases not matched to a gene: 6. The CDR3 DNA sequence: TGTGCCACCAGTGATACCCCGGGACAGGGGGCAAACACCGGGGAGCTGTTTTTT. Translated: CATSDTPGQGANTGELFF.

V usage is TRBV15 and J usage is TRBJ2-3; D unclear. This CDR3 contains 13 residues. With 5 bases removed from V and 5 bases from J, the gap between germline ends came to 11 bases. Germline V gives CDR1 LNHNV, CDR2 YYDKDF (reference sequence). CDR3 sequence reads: CATSSYPGDTQYF. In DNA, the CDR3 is TGTGCCACCAGCTCCTACCCGGGAGATACGCAGTATTTT.

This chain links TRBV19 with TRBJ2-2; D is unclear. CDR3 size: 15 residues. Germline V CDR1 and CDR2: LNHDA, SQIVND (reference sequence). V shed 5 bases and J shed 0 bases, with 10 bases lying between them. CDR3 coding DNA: TGTGCCAGTAGTCTAGGGCCTGCGAACACCGGGGAGCTGTTTTTT. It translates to CASSLGPANTGELFF.

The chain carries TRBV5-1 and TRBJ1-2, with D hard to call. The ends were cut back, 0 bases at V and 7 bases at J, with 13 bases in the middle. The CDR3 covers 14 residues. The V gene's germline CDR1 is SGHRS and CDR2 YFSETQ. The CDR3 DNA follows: TGCGCCAGCAGCTTGGGGCTGACAATCGGTGGCTACACCTTC. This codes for CASSLGLTIGGYTF.

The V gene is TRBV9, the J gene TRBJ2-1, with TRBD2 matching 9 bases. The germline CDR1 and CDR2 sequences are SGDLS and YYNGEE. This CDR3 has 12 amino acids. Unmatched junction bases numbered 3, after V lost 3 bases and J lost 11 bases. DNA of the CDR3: TGTGCCAGCAGCGCCAGCGGGAGGAAGCAGTTCTTC. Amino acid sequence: CASSASGRKQFF.

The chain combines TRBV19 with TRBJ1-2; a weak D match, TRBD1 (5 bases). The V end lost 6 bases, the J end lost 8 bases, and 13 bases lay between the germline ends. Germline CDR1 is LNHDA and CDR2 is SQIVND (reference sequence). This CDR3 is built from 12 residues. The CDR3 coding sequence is TGTGCCAGTAGACCACGGGGGTACGGCTACACCTTC. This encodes CASRPRGYGYTF.

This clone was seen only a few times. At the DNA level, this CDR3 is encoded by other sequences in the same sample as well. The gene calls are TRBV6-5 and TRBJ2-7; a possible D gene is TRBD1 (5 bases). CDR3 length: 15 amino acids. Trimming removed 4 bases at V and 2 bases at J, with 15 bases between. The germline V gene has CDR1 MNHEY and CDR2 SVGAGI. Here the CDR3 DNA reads TGTGCCAGCAGTTCCCCAGGCCAGGGCACCTACGAGCAGTACTTC. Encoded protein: CASSSPGQGTYEQYF.